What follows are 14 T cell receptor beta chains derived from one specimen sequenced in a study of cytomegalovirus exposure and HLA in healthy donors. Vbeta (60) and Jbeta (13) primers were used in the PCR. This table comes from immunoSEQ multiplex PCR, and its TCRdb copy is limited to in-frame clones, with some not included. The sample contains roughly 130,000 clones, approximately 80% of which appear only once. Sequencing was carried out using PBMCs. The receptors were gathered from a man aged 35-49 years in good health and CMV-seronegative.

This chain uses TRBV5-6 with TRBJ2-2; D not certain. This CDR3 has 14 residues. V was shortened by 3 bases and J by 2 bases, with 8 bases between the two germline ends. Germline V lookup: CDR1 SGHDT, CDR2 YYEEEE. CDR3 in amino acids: CASSWSDNTGELFF. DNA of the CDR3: TGTGCCAGCAGCTGGTCAGATAACACCGGGGAGCTGTTTTTT.

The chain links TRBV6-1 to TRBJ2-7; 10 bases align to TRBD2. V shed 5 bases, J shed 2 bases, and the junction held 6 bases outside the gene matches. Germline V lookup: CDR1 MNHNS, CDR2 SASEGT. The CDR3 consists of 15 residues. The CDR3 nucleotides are TGTGCCAGCAGTTCCGGACTAGCGGCAACCTACGAGCAGTACTTC. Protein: CASSSGLAATYEQYF.

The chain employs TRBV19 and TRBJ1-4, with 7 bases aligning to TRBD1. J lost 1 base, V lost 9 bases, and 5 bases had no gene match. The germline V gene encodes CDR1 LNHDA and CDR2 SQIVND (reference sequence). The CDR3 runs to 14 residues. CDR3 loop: CARQGTRTNEKLFF. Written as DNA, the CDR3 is TGTGCCAGACAGGGGACTAGAACTAATGAAAAACTGTTTTTT.

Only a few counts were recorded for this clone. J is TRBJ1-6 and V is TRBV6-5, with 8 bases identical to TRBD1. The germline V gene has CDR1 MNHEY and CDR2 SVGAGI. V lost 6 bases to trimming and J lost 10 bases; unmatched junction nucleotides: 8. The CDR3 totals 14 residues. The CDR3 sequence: CASRPGQGRSPLHF. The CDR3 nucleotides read TGTGCCAGCAGACCCGGACAGGGACGATCACCCCTCCACTTT.

CDR3 nucleotide sequence: TGTGCCAGCAGCCAAGGAAGGACTAGCGGGAGTGGGTACCAAGAGACCCAGTACTTC. This translates into CASSQGRTSGSGYQETQYF. This chain links TRBV14 with TRBJ2-5; 13 nucleotides agree with TRBD2. The trim removed 1 base at V and 0 bases at J, leaving 8 bases unmatched. The CDR3 runs 19 residues. The germline V gene has CDR1 SGHDN and CDR2 FVKESK.

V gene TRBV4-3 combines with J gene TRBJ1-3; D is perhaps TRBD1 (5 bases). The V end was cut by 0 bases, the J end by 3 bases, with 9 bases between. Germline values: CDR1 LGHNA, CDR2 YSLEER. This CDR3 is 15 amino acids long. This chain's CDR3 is CASSQERGHGNTIYF. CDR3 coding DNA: TGCGCCAGCAGCCAAGAAAGGGGCCATGGAAACACCATATATTTT.

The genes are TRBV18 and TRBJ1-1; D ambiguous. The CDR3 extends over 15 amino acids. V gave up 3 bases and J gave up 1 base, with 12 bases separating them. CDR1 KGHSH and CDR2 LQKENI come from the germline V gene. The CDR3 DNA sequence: TGTGCCAGCTCACCGATGGTTAGTCCGAACACTGAAGCTTTCTTT. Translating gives CASSPMVSPNTEAFF.

Here the CDR3 DNA reads TGTGCCAGCAGTTTATTGAGTCCTGAGGCCTCCTACGAGCAGTACTTC. This translates into CASSLLSPEASYEQYF. The rearrangement uses TRBV28 and TRBJ2-7; D is undetermined. Per the germline V gene, CDR1 is MDHEN and CDR2 is SYDVKM. The length of the CDR3 is 16 residues. The V end lost 1 base, the J end lost 0 bases, and 13 bases lay between the germline ends.

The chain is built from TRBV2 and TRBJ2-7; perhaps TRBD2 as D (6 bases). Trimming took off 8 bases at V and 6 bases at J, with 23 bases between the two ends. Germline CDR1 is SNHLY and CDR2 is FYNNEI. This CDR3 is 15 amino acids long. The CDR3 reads CASCMTRNLGGEQYF. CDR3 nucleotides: TGTGCCAGCTGCATGACTCGAAACCTGGGGGGCGAGCAGTACTTC. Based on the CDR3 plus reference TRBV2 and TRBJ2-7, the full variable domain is EPEVTQTPSHQVTQMGQEVILRCVPISNHLYFYWYRQILGQKVEFLVSFYNNEISEKSEIFDDQFSVERPDGSNFTLKIRSTKLEDSAMYFCASCMTRNLGGEQYFGPGTRLTVT.

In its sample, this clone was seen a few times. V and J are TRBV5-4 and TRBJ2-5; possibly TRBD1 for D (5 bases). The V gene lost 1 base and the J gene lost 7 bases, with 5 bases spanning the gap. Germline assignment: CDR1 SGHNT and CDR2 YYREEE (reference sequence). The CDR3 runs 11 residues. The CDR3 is CASSLQGTQYF. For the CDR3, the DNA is TGTGCCAGCAGCTTGCAGGGGACCCAGTACTTC.

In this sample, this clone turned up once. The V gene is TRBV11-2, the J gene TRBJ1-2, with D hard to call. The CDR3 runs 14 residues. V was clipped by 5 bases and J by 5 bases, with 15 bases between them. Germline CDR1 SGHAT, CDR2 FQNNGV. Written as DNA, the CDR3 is TGTGCCAGCAGCCAGGAAAATTCCCTATATGGCTACACCTTC. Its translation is CASSQENSLYGYTF.

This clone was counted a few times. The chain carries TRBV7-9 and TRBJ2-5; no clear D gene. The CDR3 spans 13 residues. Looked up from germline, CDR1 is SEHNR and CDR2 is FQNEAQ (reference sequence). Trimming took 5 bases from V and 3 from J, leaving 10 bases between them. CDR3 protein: CASSRNAEETQYF. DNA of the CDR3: TGTGCCAGCAGCCGCAACGCGGAAGAGACCCAGTACTTC. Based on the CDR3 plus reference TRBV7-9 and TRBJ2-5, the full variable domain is DTGVSQNPRHKITKRGQNVTFRCDPISEHNRLYWYRQTLGQGPEFLTYFQNEAQLEKSRLLSDRFSAERPKGSFSTLEIQRTEQGDSAMYLCASSRNAEETQYFGPGTRLLVL.

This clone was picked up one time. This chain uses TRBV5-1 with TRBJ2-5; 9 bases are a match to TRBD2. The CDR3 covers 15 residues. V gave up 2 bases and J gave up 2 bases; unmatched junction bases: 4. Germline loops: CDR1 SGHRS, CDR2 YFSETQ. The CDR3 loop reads CASSLLAGSQETQYF. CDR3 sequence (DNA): TGCGCCAGCAGCTTACTAGCGGGTTCTCAAGAGACCCAGTACTTC.

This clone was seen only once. The CDR3 reads CASGTGSYEQYF. Here the CDR3 DNA reads TGTGCTAGTGGAACAGGGTCCTACGAGCAGTACTTC. The chain couples TRBV12-5 to TRBJ2-7; maybe TRBD1 (6 bases). Trimming stripped 6 bases from V and 1 base from J, with 7 bases between. The CDR3 consists of 12 residues. CDR1 is LGHNT and CDR2 is FRNRAP in the germline V gene.